This TCR beta chain came from a study of blood T cell repertoires in COVID-19. Generated by immunoSEQ multiplex PCR, the TCRdb table keeps only in-frame clones and is missing some. The table lists 330,000 or so clones, more than 85% of them singletons. The germline V gene encodes CDR1 SGHTA and CDR2 FQGNSA. The junction had 11 bases not matched to a gene; V was cut back by 2 bases and J by 0 bases. This CDR3 is built from 18 residues. Cohorts were determined from participant-reported clinical history. The material sequenced was PBMCs or T cells enriched from blood (not recorded which). The rearrangement links TRBV7-2 to TRBJ2-3; 7 bases are shared with TRBD2. The receptor was derived from a woman younger than 45 who had recovered from COVID-19. CDR3 coding DNA: TGTGCCAGCAGCTTAAAGTTGAACGCGGGGGTTAGCACAGATACGCAGTATTTT. Its translation is CASSLKLNAGVSTDTQYF.